What follows is one T cell receptor beta chain and its context. This specimen belongs to a study of Ad26.COV2.S vaccination and SARS-CoV-2 variants. Study in general: COV1001, an Ad26.COV2.S trial, supplied this vaccine-arm donor.

TCRdb keeps only in-frame clones here, not all; method: immunoSEQ multiplex PCR. The sample lists about 440,000 clones, around 90% occurring once. Treatment defined: some 19 received Ad26.COV2.S at low or high dose, single or two shots; about 5 received placebo; per-sample allocation not given. Collection of the samples took place on day 63 after the first injection of vaccine or placebo. The clonotype comes from a person aged 18-60 years who received the Ad26.COV2.S COVID-19 vaccine or a placebo. Sequences were derived from peripheral blood, sampled in a trial of Ad26.COV2.S vaccine versus placebo.

CDR3 in amino acids: CASSLYGRGPETQYF. DNA for the CDR3: TGTGCCAGCAGCTTGTACGGCAGGGGGCCAGAGACCCAGTACTTC. This chain connects TRBV5-6 to TRBJ2-5, with 8 bases lining up with TRBD1. This CDR3 comprises 15 residues. The J segment lost 4 bases and the V segment lost 1 base, leaving 6 bases of the junction unmatched. The germline gives CDR1 SGHDT, CDR2 YYEEEE.